These T cell receptor beta chains were read from a single sample in a study of shared clonotypes between healthy human individuals. Assay used: immunoSEQ multiplex PCR; TCRdb lists only in-frame clones, some missing. The sample carries some 2.1 million clones, about 95% recorded once. The specimen sequenced was naive CD4+ T cells sorted from blood. Receptor source: a man in his late teens or twenties in good health. Both conserved end residues are part of each CDR3. The D gene is left open where the match is weak. Clone size is shown for a subset of rows, as once, few, many or a class of expanded clone.

TRBV18	TRBJ2-3	.	.	CASSPFRQGADTQYF	TGTGCCAGCTCACCTTTCCGGCAGGGCGCAGATACGCAGTATTTT
TRBV28	TRBJ2-5	TRBD2	.	CASSGGGVRETQYF	TGTGCCAGCAGCGGCGGGGGGGTAAGAGAGACCCAGTACTTC
TRBV6-1	TRBJ1-2	TRBD1	.	CASSASSGTVKPLSNYGYTF	TGTGCCAGCAGTGCCTCGTCCGGGACAGTCAAACCCCTTTCTAACTATGGCTACACCTTC
TRBV6-6	TRBJ1-1	.	once	CASTQRNTEAFF	TGTGCCAGCACCCAGAGGAACACTGAAGCTTTCTTT
TRBV30	TRBJ1-3	.	once	CAWITEAGNTIYF	TGTGCCTGGATCACCGAGGCGGGAAACACCATATATTTT
TRBV29-1	TRBJ2-3	.	.	CSVAVDTQYF	TGCAGCGTTGCTGTAGATACGCAGTATTTT
TRBV28	TRBJ1-5	TRBD1	.	CASRSRQGPQHF	TGTGCCAGCAGGAGTCGACAGGGCCCCCAGCATTTT
TRBV25-1	TRBJ1-6	.	.	CASSQASSYNSPLHF	TGTGCCAGCAGTCAAGCGAGCTCCTATAATTCACCCCTCCACTTT
TRBV7-2	TRBJ2-7	TRBD2	.	CASNQAGASREQYF	TGTGCCAGCAACCAAGCGGGAGCGTCGCGCGAGCAGTACTTC
TRBV6-5	TRBJ2-3	.	once	CASSYRQSWADTQYF	TGTGCCAGCAGCTACAGGCAAAGTTGGGCAGATACGCAGTATTTT
TRBV5-6	TRBJ2-7	TRBD2	.	CASSLLAGSYEQYF	TGTGCCAGCAGCTTGTTAGCGGGGTCCTACGAGCAGTACTTC
TRBV29-1	TRBJ2-2	TRBD2	.	CSVARGSGSAGELFF	TGCAGCGTTGCGAGGGGCAGCGGGAGTGCCGGGGAGCTGTTTTTT
TRBV11-3	TRBJ1-2	TRBD1	.	CASSLAGTGSYGYTF	TGTGCCAGCAGCTTGGCCGGGACAGGAAGCTATGGCTACACCTTC
TRBV5-4	TRBJ2-1	TRBD1	.	CASSSRDRVYNEQFF	TGTGCCAGCAGCTCCCGGGACAGGGTCTACAATGAGCAGTTCTTC
TRBV6-5	TRBJ1-5	.	.	CASSRGGKDQPQHF	TGTGCCAGCAGTAGGGGAGGTAAGGACCAGCCCCAGCATTTT
TRBV30	TRBJ2-1	TRBD1	.	CAWNRQGYNEQFF	TGTGCCTGGAACCGACAGGGGTACAATGAGCAGTTCTTC
TRBV5-1	TRBJ2-1	.	.	CASSLGQEGNEQFF	TGCGCCAGCAGCTTGGGCCAGGAGGGCAATGAGCAGTTCTTC
TRBV27	TRBJ2-7	.	.	CASRNGGRGSYEQYF	TGTGCCAGCAGGAACGGGGGACGTGGGTCCTACGAGCAGTACTTC
TRBV5-1	TRBJ1-1	.	.	CASSLQGPNTEAFF	TGCGCCAGCAGCTTGCAGGGCCCGAACACTGAAGCTTTCTTT
TRBV10-1	TRBJ2-5	.	.	CASSEGGTQYF	TGCGCCAGCAGTGAAGGGGGGACCCAGTACTTC
TRBV10-3	TRBJ2-1	.	.	CAITTEMGNEQFF	TGTGCCATCACCACCGAGATGGGCAATGAGCAGTTCTTC
TRBV7-2	TRBJ2-3	TRBD2	.	CASSLIGEGDTQYF	TGTGCCAGCAGCTTAATTGGGGAGGGAGATACGCAGTATTTT
TRBV5-1	TRBJ2-7	TRBD2	.	CASSSLAGDSYEQYF	TGCGCCAGCAGCTCACTAGCGGGAGATTCGTACGAGCAGTACTTC
TRBV4-1	TRBJ1-1	TRBD1	.	CASSHPMTGVNTEAFF	TGCGCCAGCAGCCACCCTATGACAGGGGTGAACACTGAAGCTTTCTTT
TRBV7-9	TRBJ2-7	.	.	CASSPQGQDREQYF	TGTGCCAGCAGCCCTCAAGGGCAGGATCGCGAGCAGTACTTC
TRBV7-9	TRBJ1-6	TRBD1	.	CASSPETGNSPLHF	TGTGCCAGCAGCCCTGAGACAGGGAACTCACCCCTCCACTTT
TRBV7-2	TRBJ2-7	TRBD2	.	CASSLVAGVGYEQYF	TGTGCCAGCAGCTTAGTGGCGGGAGTTGGTTACGAGCAGTACTTC